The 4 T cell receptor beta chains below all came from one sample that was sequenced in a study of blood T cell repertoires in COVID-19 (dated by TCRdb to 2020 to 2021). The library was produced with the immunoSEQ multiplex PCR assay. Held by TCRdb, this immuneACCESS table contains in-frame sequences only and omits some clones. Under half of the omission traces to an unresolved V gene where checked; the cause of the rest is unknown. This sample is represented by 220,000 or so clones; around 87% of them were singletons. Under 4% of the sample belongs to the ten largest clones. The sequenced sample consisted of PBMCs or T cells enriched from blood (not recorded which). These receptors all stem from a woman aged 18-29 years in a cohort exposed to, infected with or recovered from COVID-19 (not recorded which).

The CDR3, as DNA: TGTGCCAGCAGTATCTCCGGACTAGCGGAGGATGAGCAGTTCTTC. This codes for CASSISGLAEDEQFF. The rearrangement joins TRBV27 to TRBJ2-1; TRBD2 matches 10 bases. V trimming: 5 bases; J trimming: 8 bases; junction bases outside the gene matches: 9. The CDR3 loop spans 15 amino acids. From germline, CDR1 is MNHEY and CDR2 SMNVEV (reference sequence).

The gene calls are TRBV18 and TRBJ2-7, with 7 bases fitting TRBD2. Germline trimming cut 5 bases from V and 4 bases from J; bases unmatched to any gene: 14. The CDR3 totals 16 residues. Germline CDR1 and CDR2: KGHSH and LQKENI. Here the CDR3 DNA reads TGTGCCAGCTCAAAACCTTCCAGTCTAGCGGTTTACGAGCAGTACTTC. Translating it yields CASSKPSSLAVYEQYF.

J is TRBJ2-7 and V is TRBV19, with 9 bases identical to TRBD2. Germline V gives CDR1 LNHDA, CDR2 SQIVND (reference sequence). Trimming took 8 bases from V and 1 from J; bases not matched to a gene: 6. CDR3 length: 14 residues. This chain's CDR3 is CASRRTSVSYEQYF. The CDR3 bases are TGTGCCAGTCGACGGACTAGCGTTTCCTACGAGCAGTACTTC.

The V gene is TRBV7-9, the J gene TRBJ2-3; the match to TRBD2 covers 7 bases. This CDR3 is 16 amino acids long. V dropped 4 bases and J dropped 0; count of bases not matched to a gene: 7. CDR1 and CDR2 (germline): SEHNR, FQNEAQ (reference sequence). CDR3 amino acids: CASSWDLAASTDTQYF. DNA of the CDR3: TGTGCCAGCAGCTGGGACCTAGCGGCTAGCACAGATACGCAGTATTTT.